The clone carrying this T cell receptor (beta chain) has more than one count but fewer than ten. Its antigen is unidentified. A TCRbeta library incorporating unique molecular identifiers was prepared. Via MiXCR, TCRdb re-called the PCR reads, giving one row per CDR3 protein. The sample holds about 97,000 distinct CDR3 sequences, under 9% seen once. This sample is drawn from a study of T-cell reconstitution after alpha-beta-depleted transplantation in children. Germline assignment: CDR1 MNHEY and CDR2 SVGAGI. V shed 3 bases and J 14 bases; nucleotides not matched to a gene: 9. This CDR3 contains 13 residues. The study, taken as a whole, reports: T-cell counts and diversity at one year following transplant were attributed mainly to newly produced T cells. As was reported, about two months after transplant, alpha-beta T cells came from several hundred expanded graft clones. Recipient T cells and thymic progenitors that survived were the source of the high TCRbeta diversity seen at day 60 in some patients.

This TCR was recovered from a boy younger than 10 with acute lymphoblastic leukemia, due to receive a stem cell transplant. V usage is TRBV6-5 and J usage is TRBJ2-1; TRBD2 agrees at 8 bases. This specimen consisted of PBMCs, obtained before TCRalphabeta/CD19-depleted stem cell transplant. The CDR3 nucleotides are TGTGCCAGCAGTTATCGCGGGGGGCTGATCAAGTTCTTC. Translation gives CASSYRGGLIKFF.